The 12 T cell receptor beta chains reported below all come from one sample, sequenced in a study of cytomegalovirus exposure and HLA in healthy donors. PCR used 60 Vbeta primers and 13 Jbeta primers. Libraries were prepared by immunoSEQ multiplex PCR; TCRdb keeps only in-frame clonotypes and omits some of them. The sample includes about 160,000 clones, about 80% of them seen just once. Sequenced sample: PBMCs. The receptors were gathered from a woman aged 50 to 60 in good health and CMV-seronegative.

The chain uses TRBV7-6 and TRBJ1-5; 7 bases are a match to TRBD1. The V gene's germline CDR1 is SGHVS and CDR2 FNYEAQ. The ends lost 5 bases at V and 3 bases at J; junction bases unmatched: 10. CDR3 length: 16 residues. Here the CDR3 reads CASSPGTALNNQPQHF. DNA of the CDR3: TGTGCCAGCAGCCCGGGGACAGCTCTAAACAATCAGCCCCAGCATTTT.

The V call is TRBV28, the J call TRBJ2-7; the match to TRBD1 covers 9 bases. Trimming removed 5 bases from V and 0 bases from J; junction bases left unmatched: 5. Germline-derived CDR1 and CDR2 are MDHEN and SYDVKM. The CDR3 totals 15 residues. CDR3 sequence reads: CASSAPGQGSYEQYF. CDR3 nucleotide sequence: TGTGCCAGCAGTGCGCCGGGACAGGGCTCCTACGAGCAGTACTTC.

The CDR3 DNA reads as TGCGCCAGCAGCCGTCCGGGACTAGCGGGAGGGTCCCAGCCAGATACGCAGTATTTT. Translating it yields CASSRPGLAGGSQPDTQYF. V gene TRBV5-1 combines with J gene TRBJ2-3, with TRBD2 identical over 16 bases. J lost 4 bases, V lost 4 bases, and 12 bases had no gene match. CDR1 is SGHRS, CDR2 YFSETQ, per germline. This CDR3 spans 19 amino acids.

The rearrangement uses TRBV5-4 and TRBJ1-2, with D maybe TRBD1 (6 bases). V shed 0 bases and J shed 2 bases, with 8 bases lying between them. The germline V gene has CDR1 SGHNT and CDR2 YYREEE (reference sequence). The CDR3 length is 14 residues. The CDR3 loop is CASSLGDRNYGYTF. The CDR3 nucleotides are TGTGCCAGCAGCTTGGGTGACAGGAACTATGGCTACACCTTC.

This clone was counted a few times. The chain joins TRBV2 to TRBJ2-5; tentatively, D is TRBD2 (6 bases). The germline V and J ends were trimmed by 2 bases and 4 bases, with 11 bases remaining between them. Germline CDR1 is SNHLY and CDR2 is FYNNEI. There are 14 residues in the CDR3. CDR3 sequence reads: CASSESQGGETQYF. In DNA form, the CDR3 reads TGTGCCAGCAGTGAAAGCCAGGGAGGAGAGACCCAGTACTTC.

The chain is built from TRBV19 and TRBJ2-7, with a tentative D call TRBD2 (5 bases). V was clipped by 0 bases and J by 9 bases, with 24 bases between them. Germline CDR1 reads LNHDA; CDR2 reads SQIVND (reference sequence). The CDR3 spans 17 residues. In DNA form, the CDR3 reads TGTGCCAGTAGTATAGACTCCCGGGGAGATCTCTATACGAGGCAGTACTTC. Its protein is CASSIDSRGDLYTRQYF.

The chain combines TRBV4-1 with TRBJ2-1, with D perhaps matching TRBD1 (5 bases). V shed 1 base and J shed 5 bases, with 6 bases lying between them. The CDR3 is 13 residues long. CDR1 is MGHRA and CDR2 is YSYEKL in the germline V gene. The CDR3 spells CASSQGQHNEQFF. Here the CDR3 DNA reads TGCGCCAGCAGCCAAGGACAGCACAATGAGCAGTTCTTC.

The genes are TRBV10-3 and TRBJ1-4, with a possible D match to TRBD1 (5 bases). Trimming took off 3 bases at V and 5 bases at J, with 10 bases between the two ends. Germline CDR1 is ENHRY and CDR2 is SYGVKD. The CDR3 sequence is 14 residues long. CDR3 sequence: CAISDDRVNEKLFF. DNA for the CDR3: TGTGCCATCAGTGATGACAGAGTAAATGAAAAACTGTTTTTT.

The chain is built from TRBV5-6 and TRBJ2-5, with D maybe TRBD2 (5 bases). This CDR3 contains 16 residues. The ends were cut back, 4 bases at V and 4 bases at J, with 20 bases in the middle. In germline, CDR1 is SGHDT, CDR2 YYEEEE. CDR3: CASSPLLREGGETQYF. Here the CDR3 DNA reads TGTGCCAGCAGCCCACTCCTCAGAGAGGGTGGAGAGACCCAGTACTTC.

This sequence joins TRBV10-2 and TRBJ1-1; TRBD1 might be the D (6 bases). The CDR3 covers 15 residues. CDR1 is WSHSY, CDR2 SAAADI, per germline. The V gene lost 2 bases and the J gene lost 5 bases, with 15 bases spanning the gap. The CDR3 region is CASSEKPGGVTEAFF. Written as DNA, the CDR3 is TGCGCCAGCAGTGAGAAACCTGGGGGCGTGACTGAAGCTTTCTTT.

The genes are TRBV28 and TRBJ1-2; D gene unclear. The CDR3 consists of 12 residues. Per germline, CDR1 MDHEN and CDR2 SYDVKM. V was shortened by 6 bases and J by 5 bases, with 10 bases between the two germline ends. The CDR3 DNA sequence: TGTGCCAGCAGCCCTAACTATTATGGCTACACCTTC. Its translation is CASSPNYYGYTF.

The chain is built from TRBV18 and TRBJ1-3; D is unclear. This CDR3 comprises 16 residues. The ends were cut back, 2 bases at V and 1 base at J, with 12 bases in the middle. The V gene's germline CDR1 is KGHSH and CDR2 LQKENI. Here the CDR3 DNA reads TGTGCCAGCTCACCATTGCAGGAATATTCTGGAAACACCATATATTTT. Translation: CASSPLQEYSGNTIYF.